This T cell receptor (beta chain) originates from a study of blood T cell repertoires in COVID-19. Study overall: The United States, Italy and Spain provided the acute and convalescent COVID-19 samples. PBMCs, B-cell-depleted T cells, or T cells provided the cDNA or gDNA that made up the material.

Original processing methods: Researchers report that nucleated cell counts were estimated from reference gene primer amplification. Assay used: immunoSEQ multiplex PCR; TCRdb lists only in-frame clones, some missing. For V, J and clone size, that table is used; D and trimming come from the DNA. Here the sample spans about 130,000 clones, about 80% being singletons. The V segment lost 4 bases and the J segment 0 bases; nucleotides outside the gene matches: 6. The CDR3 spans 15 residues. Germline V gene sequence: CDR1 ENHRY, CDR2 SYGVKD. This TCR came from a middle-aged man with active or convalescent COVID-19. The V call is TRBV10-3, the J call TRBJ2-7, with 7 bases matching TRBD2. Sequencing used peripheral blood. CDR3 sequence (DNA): TGTGCCATCAGTGGTTCCAGCGGGGTCTCCTACGAGCAGTACTTC. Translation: CAISGSSGVSYEQYF.